Listed here are 3 T cell receptor beta chains from one sample, sequenced in a study of shared clonotypes between healthy human individuals. Repertoires were generated with immunoSEQ multiplex PCR, while TCRdb's copy carries only in-frame clones and drops some. The repertoire holds about 2.4 million clones, with around 94% as singletons. The material sequenced was naive CD4+ T cells sorted from blood. Subset: CD45RA+ positively selected. All receptors derive from a young man in good health.

The V gene is TRBV6-5, the J gene TRBJ2-3; D might be TRBD2 (5 bases). From germline, CDR1 is MNHEY and CDR2 SVGAGI. The CDR3 sequence is 12 residues long. The V end was cut by 7 bases, the J end by 3 bases, with 8 bases between. The CDR3 here is CASKTGTDTQYF. DNA for the CDR3: TGTGCCAGCAAAACGGGGACAGATACGCAGTATTTT.

The chain carries TRBV2 and TRBJ2-1; D remains unclear. Between the trimmed V and J ends, which lost 3 bases and 2 bases, there was a span of 11 bases. Per the germline V gene, CDR1 is SNHLY and CDR2 is FYNNEI. CDR3 length: 15 amino acids. CDR3 DNA: TGTGCCAGCAGTGATCTGGGTCTCACCTACAATGAGCAGTTCTTC. This codes for CASSDLGLTYNEQFF.

The CDR3 protein is CASSLGRDPEVDTQYF. DNA for the CDR3: TGTGCCAGCAGCTTGGGGCGGGATCCTGAGGTAGATACGCAGTATTTT. V gene TRBV5-6 combines with J gene TRBJ2-3; tentatively, D is TRBD2 (6 bases). This CDR3 contains 16 residues. Per germline, CDR1 SGHDT and CDR2 YYEEEE. Trimming removed 0 bases at V and 5 bases at J, with 16 bases between.